This passage covers 29 T cell receptor beta chains from one sample sequenced in a study of shared clonotypes between healthy human individuals. Only in-frame clones appear in the TCRdb table, and some are missing; sequencing was by immunoSEQ multiplex PCR. Among about 2.1 million clones listed, roughly 91% were seen once. Naive CD8 cells were CD45RO-negative, positively selected for CCR7, excluding terminally differentiated effector memory CD45RA+ cells. Input material: naive CD8+ T cells from PBMCs. The receptors derive from a man aged 18 to 30 in good health. Some clones in this sample may be carry-over from other donors' samples.

The chain couples TRBV7-9 to TRBJ2-5, with 13 bases identical to TRBD2. Germline CDR1 reads SEHNR; CDR2 reads FQNEAQ (reference sequence). CDR3 size: 18 residues. V lost 4 bases and J lost 5; bases outside the gene matches: 13. For the CDR3, the DNA is TGTGCCAGCAGCTCAGGGACTAGCGGGACTGGTTTAGGGGAGACCCAGTACTTC. Translating it yields CASSSGTSGTGLGETQYF.

The V call is TRBV27, the J call TRBJ2-5; D gene ambiguous. Germline V lookup: CDR1 MNHEY, CDR2 SMNVEV (reference sequence). V was cut by 3 bases and J by 5 bases, with 16 bases left in between. This CDR3 comprises 15 residues. The CDR3 loop reads CASSFLGGRAETQYF. The CDR3 nucleotides are TGTGCCAGCAGTTTCCTCGGCGGTAGGGCGGAGACCCAGTACTTC.

This clone is a singleton in its sample. V gene TRBV4-3 combines with J gene TRBJ2-2; tentative D call: TRBD2 (6 bases). CDR1 and CDR2 from the germline V gene are LGHNA and YSLEER. CDR3 size: 15 residues. V was trimmed by 1 base and J by 4 bases, leaving 10 bases between them. This CDR3 is CASSQGLVGTGELFF. The CDR3 DNA reads as TGCGCCAGCAGCCAAGGACTAGTCGGCACCGGGGAGCTGTTTTTT.

As for this clone: The same CDR3 is also encoded by other DNA sequences in this sample. The rearrangement links TRBV27 to TRBJ2-7, with D hard to call. Looked up from germline, CDR1 is MNHEY and CDR2 is SMNVEV (reference sequence). The CDR3 is 9 residues long. V lost 8 bases, J lost 6 bases, and 5 bases lay in between. CDR3 residues: CASGVEQYF. The CDR3 DNA reads as TGTGCCAGCGGGGTCGAGCAGTACTTC.

The rearrangement uses TRBV5-5 and TRBJ1-1; D uncertain. The CDR3 length is 14 residues. Germline CDR1 reads SGHKS; CDR2 reads YYEKEE (reference sequence). V lost 5 bases to trimming and J lost 0 bases, with 11 bases between them. DNA for the CDR3: TGTGCCAGCAGATGGGCCTACATGAACACTGAAGCTTTCTTT. It specifies CASRWAYMNTEAFF.

The rearrangement links TRBV19 to TRBJ1-2, with D unclear. CDR1 and CDR2 from the germline V gene are LNHDA and SQIVND (reference sequence). Trimming cost V 7 bases and J 8 bases, with 17 bases left between them. The CDR3 consists of 13 residues. The chain's CDR3 is CASKRVVQEGYTF. The CDR3 nucleotides are TGTGCCAGTAAACGGGTCGTCCAGGAGGGCTACACCTTC.

With respect to this clone: Its ends do not fully match the called genes, so a read error is possible. The chain uses TRBV19 and TRBJ2-7; TRBD2 is a possible D gene (5 bases). There are 14 residues in the CDR3. Germline V CDR1 and CDR2: LNHDA, SQIVND (reference sequence). CDR3 amino acids: CASREREYSSEQYF. The CDR3 DNA is TGTGCCAGTAGGGAGAGGGAGTATTCCTCCGAGCAGTACTTC.

This sequence joins TRBV29-1 and TRBJ2-7; D not resolved. CDR1 and CDR2 (germline): SQVTM, ANQGSEA. Trimming left V 5 bases short and J 7 bases short, with 15 bases between. This CDR3 comprises 12 residues. The CDR3 loop is CSVLVREMEQYF. Here the CDR3 DNA reads TGCAGCGTTCTTGTAAGGGAAATGGAGCAGTACTTC.

The chain uses TRBV6-1 and TRBJ2-1; 7 nucleotides align to TRBD1. The CDR3 has 16 amino acids. CDR1 and CDR2 from the germline V gene are MNHNS and SASEGT. The J segment lost 3 bases and the V segment lost 2 bases, leaving 7 bases of the junction unmatched. The CDR3 loop reads CASSEPRDSLYNEQFF. CDR3 nucleotides: TGTGCCAGCAGTGAACCCCGGGACAGCCTCTACAATGAGCAGTTCTTC.

This clone showed up just once. This rearrangement joins TRBV7-7 to TRBJ2-2, with TRBD1 identical over 7 bases. The CDR3 spans 13 residues. The V segment lost 5 bases and the J segment 8 bases; nucleotides outside the gene matches: 5. Germline CDR1 is SSHAT and CDR2 is FNYEAQ (reference sequence). The CDR3 sequence is CASSPDRVGELFF. Written as DNA, the CDR3 is TGTGCCAGCAGCCCCGACAGGGTTGGGGAGCTGTTTTTT.

This clone was picked up one time. The chain carries TRBV7-9 and TRBJ1-3; no firm D call. Germline assignment: CDR1 SEHNR and CDR2 FQNEAQ (reference sequence). CDR3 length: 17 amino acids. Trimming cost V 4 bases and J 4 bases, with 20 bases left between them. The CDR3: CASSSRPGSRTGNTIYF. DNA of the CDR3: TGTGCCAGCAGCTCCCGCCCTGGCTCCAGAACGGGAAACACCATATATTTT. Drawing the rest from reference TRBV7-9 and TRBJ1-3, the complete variable domain is DTGVSQNPRHKITKRGQNVTFRCDPISEHNRLYWYRQTLGQGPEFLTYFQNEAQLEKSRLLSDRFSAERPKGSFSTLEIQRTEQGDSAMYLCASSSRPGSRTGNTIYFGEGSWLTVV.

The chain is built from TRBV7-8 and TRBJ2-7, with a possible D match to TRBD2 (5 bases). CDR1 and CDR2 from the germline V gene are SGHVS and FQNEAQ. The CDR3 runs 15 residues. V lost 1 base, J lost 3 bases, and 13 bases lay in between. CDR3 DNA sequence: TGTGCCAGCAGCTTAGGTGATTCGGGATTCTACGAGCAGTACTTC. Protein product: CASSLGDSGFYEQYF. Complete variable domain (other parts from reference TRBV7-8 and TRBJ2-7): GAGVSQSPRYKVAKRGQDVALRCDPISGHVSLFWYQQALGQGPEFLTYFQNEAQLDKSGLPSDRFFAERPEGSVSTLKIQRTQQEDSAVYLCASSLGDSGFYEQYFGPGTRLTVT.

As concerns this clone: Distinct nucleotide sequences in the sample also encode this CDR3. The V gene is TRBV27, the J gene TRBJ2-3; possibly TRBD2 for D (7 bases). The CDR3 extends over 16 amino acids. Trimming pared 0 bases from V and 1 base from J, leaving 11 bases between. Germline lookup yields CDR1 MNHEY and CDR2 SMNVEV (reference sequence). The CDR3 loop reads CASSLSRGAGTDTQYF. CDR3 DNA sequence: TGTGCCAGCAGTTTATCACGGGGGGCTGGCACAGATACGCAGTATTTT.

V gene TRBV7-9 combines with J gene TRBJ2-7; TRBD1 matches 7 bases. Germline assignment: CDR1 SEHNR and CDR2 FQNEAQ (reference sequence). The CDR3 length is 14 residues. V lost 5 bases and J lost 3; bases outside the gene matches: 7. In nucleotides, the CDR3 is TGTGCCAGCAGCGGGGACAGCAGTCACTACGAGCAGTACTTC. It is translated as CASSGDSSHYEQYF.

The chain couples TRBV5-4 to TRBJ2-7; 12 bases agree with TRBD2. Per germline, CDR1 SGHNT and CDR2 YYREEE (reference sequence). Trimming at V came to 3 bases and at J to 2 bases, leaving 3 bases not matched to a gene. The CDR3 spans 15 residues. The CDR3 region is CASSWTSGDPYEQYF. The CDR3 DNA is TGTGCCAGCAGCTGGACTAGCGGGGATCCCTACGAGCAGTACTTC.

The V call is TRBV9, the J call TRBJ2-7; D not resolved. The CDR3 runs 15 residues. Germline V CDR1 and CDR2: SGDLS, YYNGEE. The ends were cut back, 0 bases at V and 0 bases at J, with 10 bases in the middle. The CDR3 region is CASSVEGSLSYEQYF. Written as DNA, the CDR3 is TGTGCCAGCAGCGTAGAGGGCAGCCTCTCCTACGAGCAGTACTTC.

The gene calls are TRBV11-2 and TRBJ1-4; perhaps TRBD1 as D (5 bases). The V gene lost 0 bases and the J gene lost 7 bases, with 12 bases spanning the gap. The CDR3 has 15 amino acids. Per the germline V gene, CDR1 is SGHAT and CDR2 is FQNNGV. The DNA of the CDR3 is TGTGCCAGCAGCTTAGATCAGGGATGGGGTGAAAAACTGTTTTTT. It specifies CASSLDQGWGEKLFF.

In DNA form, the CDR3 reads TGTGCCAGCAGCTTAGGAGGGACAGCCTTAAATCAGCCCCAGCATTTT. Amino acid sequence: CASSLGGTALNQPQHF. The genes are TRBV11-2 and TRBJ1-5; TRBD1 agrees at 7 bases. V shed 1 base and J 4 bases; nucleotides not matched to a gene: 7. This CDR3 has 16 amino acids. The germline V gene encodes CDR1 SGHAT and CDR2 FQNNGV.

This chain connects TRBV28 to TRBJ2-2, with no clear D. Germline V gene lookup returns CDR1 MDHEN and CDR2 SYDVKM. The CDR3 is 14 amino acids. V was cut by 3 bases and J by 3 bases, with 8 bases left in between. The DNA for the CDR3 is TGTGCCAGCAGTTTCTTTCGCGACACCGGGGAGCTGTTTTTT. Translated, it gives CASSFFRDTGELFF.

V and J are TRBV6-6 and TRBJ2-5; either TRBD1 or TRBD2 may supply D (5 bases each). V was shortened by 8 bases and J by 11 bases, with 27 bases between the two germline ends. Germline CDR1 reads MNHNY; CDR2 reads SVGAGI (reference sequence). The CDR3 contains 15 residues. The CDR3 region is CASGDRTPLVGEQYF. The CDR3 nucleotides read TGTGCCAGCGGCGATAGGACACCCTTAGTGGGGGAGCAGTACTTC.

This sequence joins TRBV27 and TRBJ2-1; TRBD1 matches 8 bases. The J segment lost 7 bases and the V segment lost 4 bases, leaving 12 bases of the junction unmatched. CDR1 is MNHEY, CDR2 SMNVEV, per germline (reference sequence). This CDR3 spans 16 amino acids. CDR3: CASSSIQGGFVNEQFF. Here the CDR3 DNA reads TGTGCCAGCAGTTCAATACAGGGGGGCTTCGTGAATGAGCAGTTCTTC.

V is TRBV7-9 and J is TRBJ2-5, with D maybe TRBD2 (6 bases). Trimming cost V 4 bases and J 5 bases, with 20 bases left between them. This CDR3 contains 16 residues. Germline-derived CDR1 and CDR2 are SEHNR and FQNEAQ (reference sequence). CDR3 nucleotide sequence: TGTGCCAGCAGCTCCTGGACTACTTCCGAGAGCGAGACCCAGTACTTC. It translates to CASSSWTTSESETQYF.

The chain combines TRBV9 with TRBJ1-1, with D hard to call. The CDR3 length is 14 residues. Germline lookup yields CDR1 SGDLS and CDR2 YYNGEE. With 4 bases removed from V and 6 bases from J, the gap between germline ends came to 16 bases. This CDR3 reads CASSSNPRGPEAFF. In DNA, the CDR3 is TGTGCCAGCAGCTCTAACCCACGAGGGCCTGAAGCTTTCTTT.

This clone was picked up a small number of times. The chain carries TRBV11-2 and TRBJ1-1, with D perhaps matching TRBD1 (5 bases). Germline-derived CDR1 and CDR2 are SGHAT and FQNNGV. The CDR3 consists of 12 residues. V was trimmed by 5 bases and J by 3 bases, leaving 7 bases between them. CDR3 nucleotides: TGTGCCAGCAGCCGGGGGTACACTGAAGCTTTCTTT. Its protein product is CASSRGYTEAFF.

The chain combines TRBV7-9 with TRBJ1-2, with no clear D. CDR1 is SEHNR and CDR2 is FQNEAQ in the germline V gene (reference sequence). V gave up 4 bases and J gave up 2 bases, with 8 bases separating them. This CDR3 has 13 residues. Here the CDR3 DNA reads TGTGCCAGCAGCTATGACCGAAACTATGGCTACACCTTC. Its protein is CASSYDRNYGYTF.

The V call is TRBV2, the J call TRBJ1-6; D is possibly TRBD1 (6 bases). The V gene lost 0 bases and the J gene lost 9 bases, with 15 bases spanning the gap. The CDR3 is made up of 16 amino acids. Germline V gene sequence: CDR1 SNHLY, CDR2 FYNNEI. The CDR3 loop reads CASSEALGQGLSPLHF. The CDR3 nucleotides read TGTGCCAGCAGTGAAGCGCTGGGGCAGGGGCTTTCACCCCTCCACTTT. The full variable domain, with the rest looked up from reference TRBV2 and TRBJ1-6, is EPEVTQTPSHQVTQMGQEVILRCVPISNHLYFYWYRQILGQKVEFLVSFYNNEISEKSEIFDDQFSVERPDGSNFTLKIRSTKLEDSAMYFCASSEALGQGLSPLHFGNGTRLTVT.

This clone was counted only a few times. The chain links TRBV19 to TRBJ2-7, with D unclear. Trimming removed 9 bases from V and 5 bases from J, with 17 bases in between. The CDR3 runs 13 residues. From germline, CDR1 is LNHDA and CDR2 SQIVND (reference sequence). CDR3 loop: CARPLGSSNEQYF. In nucleotides, the CDR3 is TGTGCCAGACCCCTAGGGTCAAGCAACGAGCAGTACTTC.

The chain carries TRBV27 and TRBJ1-1; no reliable D call. Deletions cut 6 bases from V and 1 base from J, with 9 bases between. Germline loops: CDR1 MNHEY, CDR2 SMNVEV (reference sequence). The CDR3 runs 13 residues. In nucleotides, the CDR3 is TGTGCCAGCAGGCTGGACGGGAACACTGAAGCTTTCTTT. Amino acids: CASRLDGNTEAFF.

The V gene is TRBV4-2, the J gene TRBJ1-1; a weak D match, TRBD1 (5 bases). The CDR3 is made up of 14 amino acids. V was cut by 5 bases and J by 0 bases, with 10 bases left in between. Germline CDR1 reads LGHNA; CDR2 reads YNFKEQ. CDR3 bases: TGTGCCAGCAGCTTAAAGGGACTGAACACTGAAGCTTTCTTT. Its protein is CASSLKGLNTEAFF.